One sample yielded the 17 T cell receptor beta chains listed below, sequenced in a study of blood T cell repertoires in COVID-19. This table comes from immunoSEQ multiplex PCR, and its TCRdb copy is limited to in-frame clones, with some not included. Among under 500,000 clones listed, roughly 87% were seen once. Material for sequencing was PBMCs or T cells enriched from blood (not recorded which). These receptors were obtained from a woman between 18 and 30 years old with acute COVID-19.

The rearrangement joins TRBV18 to TRBJ2-1; 10 bases align to TRBD2. The CDR3 is 16 amino acids. With 3 bases clipped from V and 7 bases from J, the junction kept 9 bases outside the gene matches. Germline V CDR1 and CDR2: KGHSH, LQKENI. The CDR3 region has the DNA TGTGCCAGCTCACCTCGACTAGCGGGTGGGGGGAATGAGCAGTTCTTC. It specifies CASSPRLAGGGNEQFF.

The chain couples TRBV2 to TRBJ1-5; D call uncertain. There are 11 residues in the CDR3. With 4 bases removed from V and 12 bases from J, the gap between germline ends came to 10 bases. Germline V CDR1 and CDR2: SNHLY, FYNNEI. CDR3 sequence (DNA): TGTGCCAGCAGTGGCCTTGAGCTCCAGCATTTT. Residues: CASSGLELQHF.

The chain carries TRBV5-4 and TRBJ2-7, with 7 bases matching TRBD1. The CDR3 totals 13 residues. Per germline, CDR1 SGHNT and CDR2 YYREEE (reference sequence). Trimming took 2 bases from V and 7 from J; bases not matched to a gene: 6. CDR3 DNA: TGTGCCAGCAGCTTACAGGGGTCAGAAGAGCAGTACTTC. It specifies CASSLQGSEEQYF.

The rearrangement links TRBV2 to TRBJ2-5, with 15 bases that match TRBD2. The V and J ends lost 6 bases and 3 bases, in that order; junction bases with no gene match: 2. CDR3 length: 15 amino acids. The germline V gene encodes CDR1 SNHLY and CDR2 FYNNEI. Written as DNA, the CDR3 is TGTGCCAGCAGGGGACTAGCGGGGGGTAAAGAGACCCAGTACTTC. Its protein is CASRGLAGGKETQYF.

The chain has TRBV11-2 and TRBJ1-6, with a weak D call TRBD1 (5 bases). Germline CDR1 reads SGHAT; CDR2 reads FQNNGV. The CDR3 runs to 13 residues. CDR3 DNA: TGTGCAGGGCAAGACAGTCATAATTCACCCCTCCACTTT. This codes for CAGQDSHNSPLHF.

This clone was seen more than once but under ten times. The chain uses TRBV11-3 and TRBJ2-1, with D uncertain. The germline gives CDR1 SGHNT, CDR2 YENEEA. The CDR3 totals 15 residues. Trimming took 0 bases from V and 4 from J, leaving 10 bases between them. CDR3 amino acids: CASSLDLGTYNEQFF. In DNA form, the CDR3 reads TGTGCCAGCAGCTTAGATCTCGGTACTTACAATGAGCAGTTCTTC.

This rearrangement joins TRBV6-1 to TRBJ1-2, with D unclear. The V gene's germline CDR1 is MNHNS and CDR2 SASEGT. Trimming took off 2 bases at V and 8 bases at J, with 12 bases between the two ends. The CDR3 runs to 13 residues. CDR3 DNA sequence: TGTGCCAGCAGTGAACCCGGATTGCGGGGCTACACCTTC. As protein: CASSEPGLRGYTF.

This sequence joins TRBV18 and TRBJ2-7, with 10 positions matching TRBD2. The V segment lost 2 bases and the J segment 3 bases; nucleotides outside the gene matches: 4. CDR1 is KGHSH, CDR2 LQKENI, per germline. The CDR3 covers 15 residues. In DNA form, the CDR3 reads TGTGCCAGCTCACCAGATCTAGCGGGGGACTACGAGCAGTACTTC. This gives the protein CASSPDLAGDYEQYF.

CDR3 bases: TGTGCCAGCAGCCGACAGGGTAGCTCCTACGAGCAGTACTTC. Its translation is CASSRQGSSYEQYF. V and J are TRBV5-4 and TRBJ2-7, with 7 bases that match TRBD1. The germline gives CDR1 SGHNT, CDR2 YYREEE (reference sequence). J was trimmed by 0 bases and V by 4 bases; bases with no gene match: 4. The CDR3 covers 14 residues.

The chain joins TRBV12-3 or TRBV12-4 to TRBJ2-7; D is ambiguous. The V end lost 3 bases, the J end lost 7 bases, and 7 bases lay between the germline ends. This CDR3 region has 11 residues. The CDR3, as DNA: TGTGCCAGCAGTTTGATGACAGAGCAGTACTTC. Encoded protein: CASSLMTEQYF.

This clone occurred once. This sequence joins TRBV7-9 and TRBJ1-4, with TRBD1 matching 9 bases. The CDR3 covers 16 residues. The J segment lost 6 bases and the V segment lost 2 bases, leaving 7 bases of the junction unmatched. Germline V CDR1 and CDR2: SEHNR, FQNEAQ (reference sequence). CDR3 amino acids: CASSLTVGTGHEKLFF. The DNA for the CDR3 is TGTGCCAGCAGCTTAACTGTCGGGACAGGGCATGAAAAACTGTTTTTT.

V and J are TRBV3-1 (or the pseudogene TRBV3-2) and TRBJ1-1; weak D call: TRBD1 (5 bases). In germline, CDR1 is LGHDT, CDR2 YNNKEL (reference sequence). The V and J ends lost 4 bases and 11 bases respectively, with 14 bases between them. The length of the CDR3 is 12 residues. This CDR3 reads CASSPGSLRAFF. The CDR3 DNA reads as TGTGCCAGCAGCCCAGGGTCCCTCAGGGCTTTCTTT.

The chain employs TRBV10-2 and TRBJ2-7, with 11 nucleotides matching TRBD1. Germline CDR1 and CDR2: WSHSY and SAAADI. The V gene end was trimmed by 6 bases and the J gene end by 1 base; junction bases not matched to a gene: 5. The CDR3 has 15 residues. The CDR3 loop is CASRRGQGVSYEQYF. CDR3 coding DNA: TGCGCCAGCAGAAGGGGACAGGGGGTTTCCTACGAGCAGTACTTC.

The V and J genes are TRBV11-2 and TRBJ2-7, with D possibly TRBD1 on 5 matching bases. This CDR3 is built from 15 residues. Germline CDR1 is SGHAT and CDR2 is FQNNGV. V lost 2 bases and J lost 2, with 13 bases in between. CDR3 sequence: CASSLFRQGTYEQYF. The CDR3 DNA follows: TGTGCCAGCAGCTTATTCCGGCAGGGTACCTACGAGCAGTACTTC. Full variable domain (rest looked up from reference TRBV11-2 and TRBJ2-7): EAGVAQSPRYKIIEKRQSVAFWCNPISGHATLYWYQQILGQGPKLLIQFQNNGVVDDSQLPKDRFSAERLKGVDSTLKIQPAKLEDSAVYLCASSLFRQGTYEQYFGPGTRLTVT.

This clone was observed a few times. V and J are TRBV4-2 and TRBJ1-3; TRBD1 matches 7 bases. Germline loops: CDR1 LGHNA, CDR2 YNFKEQ. This CDR3 contains 18 residues. Trimming took 0 bases from V and 1 from J; bases not matched to a gene: 9. The CDR3 spells CASSQESWDRLSGNTIYF. The CDR3 DNA is TGTGCCAGCAGCCAAGAATCTTGGGACAGACTATCTGGAAACACCATATATTTT.

The V call is TRBV12-5, the J call TRBJ2-1; D is unresolved. CDR1 is LGHNT and CDR2 is FRNRAP in the germline V gene. The V and J ends lost 5 bases and 6 bases respectively, with 14 bases between them. The length of the CDR3 is 14 residues. CDR3 DNA: TGTGCTAGTGGTCACCCCCGGTACGGCAATGAGCAGTTCTTC. Amino acid sequence: CASGHPRYGNEQFF.

The V and J genes are TRBV4-3 and TRBJ1-1; 8 bases agree with TRBD1. Germline V CDR1 and CDR2: LGHNA, YSLEER. The V and J ends lost 1 base and 6 bases, in that order; junction bases with no gene match: 7. CDR3 length: 15 residues. As DNA, the CDR3 is TGCGCCAGCAGCCAAGCACAGGGGGTTTGGGCTGAAGCTTTCTTT. Protein: CASSQAQGVWAEAFF.